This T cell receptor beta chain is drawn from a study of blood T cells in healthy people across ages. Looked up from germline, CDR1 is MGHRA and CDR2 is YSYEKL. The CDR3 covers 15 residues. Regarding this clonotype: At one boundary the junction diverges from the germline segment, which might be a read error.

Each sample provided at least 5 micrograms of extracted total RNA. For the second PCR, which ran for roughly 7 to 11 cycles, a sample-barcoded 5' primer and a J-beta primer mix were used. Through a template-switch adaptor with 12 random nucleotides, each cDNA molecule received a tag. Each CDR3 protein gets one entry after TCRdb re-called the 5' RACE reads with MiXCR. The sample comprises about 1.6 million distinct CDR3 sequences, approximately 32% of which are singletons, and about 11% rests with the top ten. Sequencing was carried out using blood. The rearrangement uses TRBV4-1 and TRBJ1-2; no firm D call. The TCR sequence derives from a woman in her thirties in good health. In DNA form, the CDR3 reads TGCGCCAGCGGCCAAGATCCTGGCGAGAACTATGGCTACACCTTC. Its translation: CASGQDPGENYGYTF.